Following are 22 T cell receptor beta chains from one sample sequenced in a study of cytomegalovirus exposure and HLA in healthy donors. Researchers ran the PCR with 60 Vbeta and 13 Jbeta primers. Data came from immunoSEQ multiplex PCR; TCRdb stores just in-frame clones and leaves some out. The ten most abundant clones cover 7.5% of a sample with about 74,000 clones. Sequences were obtained from PBMCs. The source of these receptors is a female donor in good health and CMV-seropositive.

The genes are TRBV5-1 and TRBJ2-5, with TRBD2 matching over 10 bases. CDR1 is SGHRS, CDR2 YFSETQ, per germline. This CDR3 has 16 residues. Trimming at V came to 0 bases and at J to 3 bases, leaving 5 bases not matched to a gene. CDR3 DNA sequence: TGCGCCAGCAGCTTGGGACTAGCGGGCGGGAAAGAGACCCAGTACTTC. It codes for CASSLGLAGGKETQYF.

This chain connects TRBV5-6 to TRBJ2-7; TRBD2 might be the D (5 bases). The length of the CDR3 is 14 residues. Looked up from germline, CDR1 is SGHDT and CDR2 is YYEEEE. Trimming took 1 base from V and 1 from J, leaving 9 bases between them. The CDR3 sequence: CASSLNAGSYEQYF. DNA of the CDR3: TGTGCCAGCAGCTTGAATGCGGGTTCCTACGAGCAGTACTTC.

This sequence joins TRBV7-9 and TRBJ2-5, with D perhaps matching TRBD2 (6 bases). Trimming shortened V by 0 bases and J by 1 base, and 6 bases separated the two germline ends. Germline-derived CDR1 and CDR2 are SEHNR and FQNEAQ (reference sequence). This CDR3 contains 14 residues. CDR3 sequence (DNA): TGTGCCAGCAGCTTAGCGGGGGGCCAAGAGACCCAGTACTTC. This gives the protein CASSLAGGQETQYF.

The rearrangement joins TRBV27 to TRBJ2-1; TRBD1 aligns across 7 bases. The germline CDR1 and CDR2 sequences are MNHEY and SMNVEV (reference sequence). This CDR3 has 16 amino acids. V lost 5 bases, J lost 5 bases, and 12 bases stayed unmatched. The CDR3 DNA follows: TGTGCCAGCAGTCCCTGGGGACAGCTACTTGACAATGAGCAGTTCTTC. The encoded protein is CASSPWGQLLDNEQFF.

J is TRBJ1-1 and V is TRBV29-1; possibly TRBD1 for D (6 bases). The germline V gene has CDR1 SQVTM and CDR2 ANQGSEA. This CDR3 region has 14 residues. V lost 7 bases, J lost 0 bases, and 15 bases lay in between. The CDR3 region is CSAQRTVMNTEAFF. The CDR3 DNA reads as TGCAGCGCACAACGGACAGTCATGAACACTGAAGCTTTCTTT.

V is TRBV27 and J is TRBJ2-1; TRBD2 matches 13 bases. CDR3 length: 16 amino acids. The V gene end was trimmed by 6 bases and the J gene end by 6 bases; junction bases not matched to a gene: 8. CDR1 and CDR2 from the germline V gene are MNHEY and SMNVEV (reference sequence). The CDR3: CASSLITSGRVNEQFF. CDR3 nucleotide sequence: TGTGCCAGCAGCCTGATCACTAGCGGGAGGGTCAATGAGCAGTTCTTC.

V usage is TRBV28 and J usage is TRBJ2-7; a possible D gene is TRBD1 (6 bases). The CDR3 contains 12 residues. V lost 8 bases and J 2 bases, leaving 10 bases between the germline ends. CDR1 is MDHEN and CDR2 is SYDVKM in the germline V gene. The CDR3 bases are TGTGCCAGCCGGGACACGGCCTACGAGCAGTACTTC. Translation: CASRDTAYEQYF.

The rearrangement joins TRBV6-6 to TRBJ1-5, with TRBD1 identical over 11 bases. Germline loops: CDR1 MNHNY, CDR2 SVGAGI (reference sequence). V shed 5 bases and J 6 bases; nucleotides not matched to a gene: 6. The CDR3 is 15 residues long. The CDR3 region has the DNA TGTGCCAGCAGTGACGGACAGGGGGCACGTCAGCCCCAGCATTTT. The encoded protein is CASSDGQGARQPQHF.

J is TRBJ1-3 and V is TRBV29-1; 11 nucleotides agree with TRBD1. V shed 6 bases, J shed 2 bases, and the junction held 3 bases outside the gene matches. From germline, CDR1 is SQVTM and CDR2 ANQGSEA. CDR3 length equals 14 residues. CDR3 bases: TGCAGCGTAAGGGGACAGGGGGCTGGAAACACCATATATTTT. Its translation is CSVRGQGAGNTIYF.

The chain has TRBV28 and TRBJ2-5; 8 bases are a match to TRBD2. Germline assignment: CDR1 MDHEN and CDR2 SYDVKM. The CDR3 length is 19 residues. Trimming at V came to 6 bases and at J to 4 bases, leaving 22 bases not matched to a gene. The CDR3 protein is CASSLGARVAGIWGETQYF. The CDR3 DNA sequence: TGTGCCAGCAGCCTCGGGGCGAGGGTAGCGGGGATCTGGGGAGAGACCCAGTACTTC. Based on the CDR3 plus reference TRBV28 and TRBJ2-5, the full variable domain is DVKVTQSSRYLVKRTGEKVFLECVQDMDHENMFWYRQDPGLGLRLIYFSYDVKMKEKGDIPEGYSVSREKKERFSLILESASTNQTSMYLCASSLGARVAGIWGETQYFGPGTRLLVL.

The chain uses TRBV5-6 and TRBJ1-5; D is unclear. Trimming removed 0 bases from V and 7 bases from J, with 11 bases in between. The CDR3 spans 14 residues. CDR1 and CDR2 from the germline V gene are SGHDT and YYEEEE. The CDR3, as DNA: TGTGCCAGCAGCTTGGGTGGAGGGTTGCAGCCCCAGCATTTT. Its protein is CASSLGGGLQPQHF.

The chain uses TRBV6-6 and TRBJ2-5; 10 nucleotides line up with TRBD1. This CDR3 spans 15 amino acids. The V gene's germline CDR1 is MNHNY and CDR2 SVGAGI (reference sequence). J was trimmed by 4 bases and V by 4 bases; bases with no gene match: 6. The chain's CDR3 is CASSSGQGLIETQYF. DNA for the CDR3: TGTGCCAGCAGTTCGGGACAGGGGCTGATAGAGACCCAGTACTTC.

The chain carries TRBV6-1 and TRBJ2-7; TRBD2 matches at 11 bases. This CDR3 is built from 16 residues. Germline trimming cut 1 base from V and 2 bases from J; bases unmatched to any gene: 4. Germline V gene sequence: CDR1 MNHNS, CDR2 SASEGT. The chain's CDR3 is CASSEVGLAGTYEQYF. The CDR3 coding sequence is TGTGCCAGCAGTGAAGTTGGACTAGCGGGTACCTACGAGCAGTACTTC.

The chain employs TRBV6-1 and TRBJ1-2; 8 bases agree with TRBD1. From germline, CDR1 is MNHNS and CDR2 SASEGT. The CDR3 is 15 residues long. Germline trimming cut 1 base from V and 7 bases from J; bases unmatched to any gene: 8. CDR3 loop: CASSEEEQGGFGYTF. For the CDR3, the DNA is TGTGCCAGCAGTGAAGAAGAACAGGGGGGATTTGGCTACACCTTC.

This sequence joins TRBV2 and TRBJ2-5; TRBD1 matches at 8 bases. The CDR3 covers 13 residues. The V and J ends lost 8 bases and 2 bases, in that order; junction bases with no gene match: 4. Germline V gene sequence: CDR1 SNHLY, CDR2 FYNNEI. The chain's CDR3 is CASRDRHQETQYF. As DNA, the CDR3 is TGTGCCAGCCGGGACAGGCATCAAGAGACCCAGTACTTC.

The rearrangement uses TRBV18 and TRBJ1-1; 7 bases agree with TRBD1. CDR3 length equals 14 residues. Trimming at V came to 2 bases and at J to 3 bases, leaving 3 bases not matched to a gene. The germline V gene encodes CDR1 KGHSH and CDR2 LQKENI. In DNA form, the CDR3 reads TGTGCCAGCTCACCAATCACAGGGGACACTGAAGCTTTCTTT. This encodes CASSPITGDTEAFF.

V gene TRBV15 combines with J gene TRBJ2-7; TRBD2 matches at 10 bases. The CDR3 length is 16 residues. Trimming at V came to 0 bases and at J to 6 bases, leaving 8 bases not matched to a gene. From germline, CDR1 is LNHNV and CDR2 YYDKDF (reference sequence). CDR3 DNA: TGTGCCACCAGCAGAGATAGGCTAGCGGGAGAATTCGAGCAGTACTTC. It encodes CATSRDRLAGEFEQYF.

J is TRBJ1-6 and V is TRBV4-3; maybe TRBD1 (6 bases). CDR3 length equals 15 residues. V lost 1 base and J lost 8, with 12 bases in between. The V gene's germline CDR1 is LGHNA and CDR2 YSLEER. The CDR3 nucleotides are TGCGCCAGCAGCCAAGTTCTGTCAGGGGATTCACCCCTCCACTTT. It codes for CASSQVLSGDSPLHF.

V is TRBV2 and J is TRBJ1-6, with TRBD1 as a possible D gene (6 bases). The CDR3 has 15 residues. CDR1 and CDR2 (germline): SNHLY, FYNNEI. Trimming removed 8 bases at V and 4 bases at J, with 15 bases between. This CDR3 is CASGGRQNYNSPLHF. The CDR3 nucleotides read TGTGCCAGCGGGGGCCGACAGAATTATAATTCACCCCTCCACTTT.

This chain connects TRBV19 to TRBJ2-6; 8 bases are shared with TRBD2. Germline-derived CDR1 and CDR2 are LNHDA and SQIVND (reference sequence). V dropped 9 bases and J dropped 4; count of bases not matched to a gene: 8. This CDR3 has 15 residues. In DNA form, the CDR3 reads TGTGCCAGCCGGGAGGGAATAGCCGGGGCCAACGTCCTGACTTTC. Protein sequence: CASREGIAGANVLTF. The full variable domain, its missing parts supplied by reference TRBV19 and TRBJ2-6, is DGGITQSPKYLFRKEGQNVTLSCEQNLNHDAMYWYRQDPGQGLRLIYYSQIVNDFQKGDIAEGYSVSREKKESFPLTVTSAQKNPTAFYLCASREGIAGANVLTFGAGSRLTVL.

J is TRBJ1-1 and V is TRBV5-3, with 8 nucleotides matching TRBD1. TRBV5-3 is an ORF, with its function uncertain. Trimming removed 4 bases from V and 1 base from J; junction bases left unmatched: 12. The CDR3 runs 17 residues. The CDR3 DNA is TGTGCCAGAAGCAGCGAGGACAGGGAACGTGAGAACACTGAAGCTTTCTTT. Its translation: CARSSEDRERENTEAFF.

V usage is TRBV5-4 and J usage is TRBJ1-6; no definite D call. Germline CDR1 is SGHNT and CDR2 is YYREEE (reference sequence). V dropped 2 bases and J dropped 7 bases, with 7 bases sitting between them. The CDR3 is 13 residues long. CDR3 bases: TGTGCCAGCAGCTTAGGCGGGAATTCACCCCTCCACTTT. It yields the protein CASSLGGNSPLHF.